This note documents a single T cell receptor (beta chain) sequence. Its specificity is unknown. Just one base apart from a much larger clone, this may be a read error. Reverse transcribing all isolated RNA meant expressed TCRB transcripts were sequenced. Only in-frame clones appear in the TCRdb table, and some are missing; sequencing was by immunoSEQ multiplex PCR. This sample has under 250,000 clones, with 25% to 30% found just once. The data are from a study of beta chain features in type 1 diabetes. Across the whole study: No age, gender or cell yield differences were seen between patients and healthy donors. The samples had 107,917,701 sorted cells examined in all. General study results and limits: The naive, central memory and Treg TCRB repertoires of patients appeared to be more similar to one another than those of healthy donors. PCR could preferentially amplify shorter templates, alike in patients and controls.

CDR3 length: 11 amino acids. Trimming took off 4 bases at V and 6 bases at J, with 4 bases between the two ends. Germline V gene data show CDR1 as SGHDN and CDR2 as FVKESK. This receptor was obtained from a man younger than 45 in good health. Sequencing used central memory CD4+ T cells from blood. This chain joins TRBV14 and TRBJ2-1; D not resolved. CDR3 coding DNA: TGTGCCAGCAGCCGAACCAATGAGCAGTTCTTC. Residues: CASSRTNEQFF.